This T cell receptor beta chain was sequenced during a study of blood T cell repertoires in COVID-19. Study-wide context: The United States, Italy and Spain provided the acute and convalescent COVID-19 samples.

Original processing methods: Amplifying reference gene primers gave estimates of nucleated cell counts. The method was immunoSEQ multiplex PCR; TCRdb's version includes in-frame clones alone and lacks a portion of them. V and J calls and clone size follow that table, whereas D and trimming were derived from the DNA. The table records 220,000 or so clones, just over 85% of them present only once. This CDR3 is built from 13 residues. Trimming removed 3 bases at V and 1 base at J, with 6 bases between. The sequence was collected from a woman aged 50 to 65 with acute COVID-19. Input material: PBMCs or T cells enriched from blood (not recorded which). This rearrangement joins TRBV12-3 or TRBV12-4 to TRBJ1-1; D is undetermined. The DNA for the CDR3 is TGTGCCAGCAGTTTCTCCAGGAACACTGAAGCTTTCTTT. As protein: CASSFSRNTEAFF.